This T cell receptor beta chain comes out of a study of naive and memory T cell subsets. Cells stained for CD3, CD4, CD8, CD45RA and CD27 were sorted into four subsets. Two oligonucleotides, mixed equimolar, formed the beta constant-region primer covering TRBC1 and TRBC2. The ligated cDNA underwent four PCR rounds using SP2 and nested alpha and beta constant-region primers. A single record per CDR3 protein comes from TCRdb applying MiXCR to the UMI-ligation and nested PCR reads. Of about 120,000 distinct CDR3 sequences in the sample, roughly 36% were seen once. Germline values: CDR1 DFQATT, CDR2 SNEGSKA (reference sequence). The CDR3 is made up of 12 amino acids. V was cut by 4 bases and J by 3 bases, with 9 bases left in between.

The receptor was derived from a human donor in good health. Material for sequencing was central memory CD4+ T cells from blood. This chain uses TRBV20-1 with TRBJ1-1, with D unresolved. CDR3: CSAIWLDTEAFF. DNA for the CDR3: TGCAGTGCTATTTGGTTGGACACTGAAGCTTTCTTT.